The sequence of this TCR beta chain was determined in a study of T cells in Graves' hyperthyroidism and ophthalmopathy (dated by TCRdb to between 2017 and 2020). Regarding the study in general: Peripheral blood was collected at initial diagnosis, before any treatment. TCR V-J signatures able to tell the groups apart were searched for in a discovery cohort of 90 to 100 patients, of whom 43 had Graves' ophthalmopathy and under 65 had stable Graves' hyperthyroidism. Whether ophthalmopathy could be predicted prospectively was tested in an independent validation cohort made up of about 20 hyperthyroidism patients plus 17 patients who later progressed to ophthalmopathy. The approximately 100 discovery patients were divided at random into training and test sets in a 7:3 ratio. Thyroid tissue and blood T-cell repertoires from several Graves' hyperthyroidism patients were also compared in the study. Once sampling was done, hyperthyroidism patients were given methimazole at a starting dose of 30 mg daily, whereas ophthalmopathy patients were given high-dose intravenous methylprednisolone. According to the paper, TCR Vbeta CDR3 sequencing was carried out on over 130 peripheral blood samples, which came from about 45 ophthalmopathy, approximately 72 hyperthyroidism and about 17 progressor patients.

Stable Graves' hyperthyroidism was defined as no progression to ophthalmopathy during 18 months of follow-up. Hyperthyroidism patients were newly diagnosed, with disease duration under 2 months, and aged 18 to 65 years. Exclusion was applied to patients with uncontrolled infections, other autoimmune diseases, pregnancy or lactation. Diagnoses were established on the basis of clinical symptoms, serum thyroxine and TRAb, thyroid ultrasound, and orbital computed tomography. PBMCs were separated from roughly 10 ml of fresh peripheral blood using Ficoll-Paque density gradient centrifugation. Total RNA was extracted with Trizol reagent, and quality was checked on an Agilent 2100 Bioanalyzer. TCR beta CDR3 regions were amplified from RNA transcripts. For the first round of RT-PCR on the TCR CDR3, the HTBI primer set was used together with the Qiagen OneStep RT-PCR kit. Libraries were constructed in a second round of multiplex PCR, after which size selection and purification were performed. Libraries were sequenced paired-end with 100 bp reads on an Illumina HiSeq2000. The authors' pipeline ran thus. SOAPnuke was used to process the raw data, with reads discarded if the reads contained adapters or uncalled bases, had a mean Phred below 15, or lacked an exact constant-primer or identifier match. High-quality paired reads were merged using COPE v1.2.5, and each unique nucleotide sequence was defined as a clonotype. MiTCR v1.1 was used to align clonotypes to the IMGT TRBV, TRBD and TRBJ reference segments. Analysis was restricted to V-J combinations with a frequency above 0.0001, which covered 98% to 99.2% of repertoires. A TCS score was defined as the ratio of F50 (clonal expansion) to E x V (chaos), with BLOSUM62-based TCRdist applied between CDR3 peptides within each V-J. Welch's t-statistics and random forest reduced fewer than 550 V-J features to roughly 13, which were used in a naive Bayes classifier (R e1071). TCRdb itself trimmed the public reads at Q25 with fastp, ran MiXCR and retained productive beta chains. Rows with one shared CDR3 protein collapse into an entry with the most common genes and DNA. For this entry, the V and J calls and clone size follow TCRdb and not the study's own pipeline. Across this sample there are about 200,000 distinct CDR3 sequences, with 15% to 20% seen only once. The ten largest clones represent approximately 40% of the sample.

On the study overall, not on this receptor specifically: During validation, the model predicted progression to ophthalmopathy a median of approximately 6.5 months ahead of onset, with around 71% sensitivity and less than 85% specificity. Sample size was not statistically predetermined, and investigators were not blinded to group allocation. Most expanded thyroid clonotypes (frequency above 0.001) were also detected in blood, a finding suggesting that blood repertoires may reflect thyroid immune responses. A 13 V-J signature model separated ophthalmopathy from stable hyperthyroidism, with approximately 86% sensitivity and 81.08% specificity in cross-validation and 80%/75% in testing.

From the cysteine up to the phenylalanine, the CDR3 has a length of 15 residues. The CDR3 DNA has 45 bases and is translated from base 1. Germline trimming amounts to 5 bases on V and 4 bases on J, with 5 as the count of junction bases outside the gene matches. The germline V gene gives CDR1 as MNHEY and CDR2 as SVGEGT. This clonotype has ten or more counts. Its specific antigen is unknown. Nothing much larger sits one base from this clone, and base qualities are not available. The V and J genes are TRBV6-2 or TRBV6-3 and TRBJ2-3; the central 11 bases match TRBD1. This sequence was found in a man aged 35 to 55 with Graves' hyperthyroidism. The sample was blood. The DNA reads as follows: TGTGCCAGCAGTCGGACAGGGGGCCGCGCAGATACGCAGTATTTT. This translates into CASSRTGGRADTQYF.